The present entry profiles one T cell receptor (beta chain) with its context. This record belongs to a study of blood T cells in healthy people across ages. Combining a sample-barcoded 5' primer with a J-beta primer mix, a second PCR ran for 7 to 11 cycles. Via MiXCR, TCRdb re-called the 5' RACE reads, giving one row per CDR3 protein. The table includes almost 1 million distinct CDR3 sequences, 45% to 60% detected once. V lost 6 bases, J lost 0 bases, and 11 bases lay in between. The germline CDR1 and CDR2 sequences are MNHEY and SVGAGI. This CDR3 region has 15 residues. The receptor comes from a woman aged 55-69 years in good health. Source material: blood. This chain uses TRBV6-5 with TRBJ1-4; D possibly corresponds to TRBD1 (5 bases). In DNA, the CDR3 is TGTGCCAGCAGCCGTGACAGCACAACTAATGAAAAACTGTTTTTT. It specifies CASSRDSTTNEKLFF.